This T cell receptor beta chain stems from a study of blood T cell repertoires in COVID-19. Turning to the study itself: From the United States, Italy and Spain came samples of acute and convalescent COVID-19. T cells, B-cell-depleted T cells, or PBMCs provided the cDNA or gDNA that served as material.

After removal of 4 bases from V and 4 bases from J, the junction contained 11 bases not matched to a gene. The CDR3 spans 19 residues. The germline CDR1 and CDR2 sequences are SGHRS and YFSETQ. TCRdb keeps only in-frame clones here, not all; method: immunoSEQ multiplex PCR. Altogether around 8,800 clones are present, approximately 87% being singletons, with the ten largest covering about 10%. Source material: peripheral blood. The clonotype originates from a man aged 55-75 years with acute or convalescent COVID-19. The genes are TRBV5-1 and TRBJ2-2; TRBD2 matches 15 bases. The CDR3 region is CASSPGLAGGLTGTGELFF. The DNA for the CDR3 is TGCGCCAGCAGCCCGGGACTAGCGGGAGGACTAACTGGCACCGGGGAGCTGTTTTTT. The whole variable domain, remainder taken from reference TRBV5-1 and TRBJ2-2, is KAGVTQTPRYLIKTRGQQVTLSCSPISGHRSVSWYQQTPGQGLQFLFEYFSETQRNKGNFPGRFSGRQFSNSRSEMNVSTLELGDSALYLCASSPGLAGGLTGTGELFFGEGSRLTVL.